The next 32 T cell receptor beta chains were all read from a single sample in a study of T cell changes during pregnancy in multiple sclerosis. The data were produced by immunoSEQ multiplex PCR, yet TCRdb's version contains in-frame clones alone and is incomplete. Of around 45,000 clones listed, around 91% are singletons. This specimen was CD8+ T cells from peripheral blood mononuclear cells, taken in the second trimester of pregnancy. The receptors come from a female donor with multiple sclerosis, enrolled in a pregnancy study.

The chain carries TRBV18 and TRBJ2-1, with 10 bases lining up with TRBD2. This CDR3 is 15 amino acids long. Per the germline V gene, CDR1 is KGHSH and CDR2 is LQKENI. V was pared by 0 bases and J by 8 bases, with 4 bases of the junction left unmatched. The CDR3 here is CASSPPPLAGDEQFF. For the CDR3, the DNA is TGTGCCAGCTCACCACCCCCCCTAGCGGGAGATGAGCAGTTCTTC. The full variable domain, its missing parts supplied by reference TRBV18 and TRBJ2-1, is NAGVMQNPRHLVRRRGQEARLRCSPMKGHSHVYWYRQLPEEGLKFMVYLQKENIIDESGMPKERFSAEFPKEGPSILRIQQVVRGDSAAYFCASSPPPLAGDEQFFGPGTRLTVL.

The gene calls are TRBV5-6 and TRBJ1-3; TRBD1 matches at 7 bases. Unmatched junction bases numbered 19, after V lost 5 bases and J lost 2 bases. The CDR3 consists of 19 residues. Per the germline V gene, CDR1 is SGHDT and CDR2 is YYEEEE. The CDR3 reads CASRSQGDSTPHPGNTIYF. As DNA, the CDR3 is TGTGCCAGCAGGTCCCAGGGGGACAGCACGCCGCACCCTGGAAACACCATATATTTT.

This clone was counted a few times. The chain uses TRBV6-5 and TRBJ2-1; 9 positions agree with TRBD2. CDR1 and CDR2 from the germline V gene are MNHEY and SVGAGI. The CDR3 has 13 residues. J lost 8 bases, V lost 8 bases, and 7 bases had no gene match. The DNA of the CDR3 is TGTGCCAGCTGGGGCGGGGGGGCCGATGAGCAGTTCTTC. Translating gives CASWGGGADEQFF.

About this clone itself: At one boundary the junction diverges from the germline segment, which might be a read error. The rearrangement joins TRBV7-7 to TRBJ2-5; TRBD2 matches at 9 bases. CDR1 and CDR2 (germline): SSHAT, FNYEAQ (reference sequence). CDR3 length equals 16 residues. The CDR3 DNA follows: TGTGCTAGCAGCTTCCGACTAGCGGAGATCCAAGAGACCCAGTACTTC. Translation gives CASSFRLAEIQETQYF.

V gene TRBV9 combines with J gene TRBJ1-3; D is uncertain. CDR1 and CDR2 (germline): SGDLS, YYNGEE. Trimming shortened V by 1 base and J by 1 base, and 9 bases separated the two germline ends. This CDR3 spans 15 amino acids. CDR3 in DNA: TGTGCCAGCAGCGTATCTGGGGAGTCTGGAAACACCATATATTTT. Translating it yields CASSVSGESGNTIYF.

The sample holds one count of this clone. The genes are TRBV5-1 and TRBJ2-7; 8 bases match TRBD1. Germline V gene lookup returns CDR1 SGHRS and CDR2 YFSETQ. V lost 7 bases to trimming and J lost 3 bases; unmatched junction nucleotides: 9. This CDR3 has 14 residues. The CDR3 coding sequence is TGCGCCAGCGGGCAGGACAGGGCAAACTACGAGCAGTACTTC. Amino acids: CASGQDRANYEQYF. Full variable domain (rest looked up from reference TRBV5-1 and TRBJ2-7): KAGVTQTPRYLIKTRGQQVTLSCSPISGHRSVSWYQQTPGQGLQFLFEYFSETQRNKGNFPGRFSGRQFSNSRSEMNVSTLELGDSALYLCASGQDRANYEQYFGPGTRLTVT.

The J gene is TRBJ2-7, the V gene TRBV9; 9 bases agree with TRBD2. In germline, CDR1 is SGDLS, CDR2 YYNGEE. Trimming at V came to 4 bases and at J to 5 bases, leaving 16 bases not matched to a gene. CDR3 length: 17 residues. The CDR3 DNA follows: TGTGCCAGCAGCCACTCCGGGACTAGCAGCCCCCTCGACGAGCAGTACTTC. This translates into CASSHSGTSSPLDEQYF. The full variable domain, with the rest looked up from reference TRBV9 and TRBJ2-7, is DSGVTQTPKHLITATGQRVTLRCSPRSGDLSVYWYQQSLDQGLQFLIQYYNGEERAKGNILERFSAQQFPDLHSELNLSSLELGDSALYFCASSHSGTSSPLDEQYFGPGTRLTVT.

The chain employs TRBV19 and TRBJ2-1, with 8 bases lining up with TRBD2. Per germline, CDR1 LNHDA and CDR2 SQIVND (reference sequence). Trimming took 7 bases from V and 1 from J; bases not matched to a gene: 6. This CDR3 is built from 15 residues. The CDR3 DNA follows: TGTGCCAGTAAGCTAAGCGGGGGTTCCTACAATGAGCAGTTCTTC. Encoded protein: CASKLSGGSYNEQFF.

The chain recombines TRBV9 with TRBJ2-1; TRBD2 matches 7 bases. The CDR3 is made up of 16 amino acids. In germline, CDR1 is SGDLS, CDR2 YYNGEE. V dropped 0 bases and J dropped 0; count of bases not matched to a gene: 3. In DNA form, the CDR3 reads TGTGCCAGCAGCGTAGTTGGCGGGAGCTCCTACAATGAGCAGTTCTTC. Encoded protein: CASSVVGGSSYNEQFF.

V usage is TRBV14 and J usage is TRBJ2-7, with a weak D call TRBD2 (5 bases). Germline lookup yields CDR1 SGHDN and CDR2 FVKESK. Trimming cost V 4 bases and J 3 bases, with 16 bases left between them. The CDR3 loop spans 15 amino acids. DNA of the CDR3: TGTGCCAGCAGCCCCCATAAAGGACGGGACTACGAGCAGTACTTC. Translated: CASSPHKGRDYEQYF.

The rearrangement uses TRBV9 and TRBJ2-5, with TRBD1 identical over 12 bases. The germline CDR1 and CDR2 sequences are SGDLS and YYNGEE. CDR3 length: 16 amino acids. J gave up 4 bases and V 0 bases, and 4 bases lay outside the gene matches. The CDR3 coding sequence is TGTGCCAGCAGCGTAGGGGACAGGGGGCTAGTAGAGACCCAGTACTTC. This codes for CASSVGDRGLVETQYF.

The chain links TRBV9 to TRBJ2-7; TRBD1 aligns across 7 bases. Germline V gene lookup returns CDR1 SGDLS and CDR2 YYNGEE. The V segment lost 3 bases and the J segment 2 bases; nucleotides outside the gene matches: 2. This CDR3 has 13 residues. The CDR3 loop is CASSAGGPYEQYF. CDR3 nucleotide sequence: TGTGCCAGCAGCGCAGGGGGACCCTACGAGCAGTACTTC.

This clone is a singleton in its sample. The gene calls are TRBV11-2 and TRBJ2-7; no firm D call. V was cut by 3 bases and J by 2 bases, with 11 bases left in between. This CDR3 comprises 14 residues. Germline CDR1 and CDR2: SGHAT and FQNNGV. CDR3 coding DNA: TGTGCCAGCAGCTTCTTCGACACCGCCTACGAGCAGTACTTC. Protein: CASSFFDTAYEQYF.

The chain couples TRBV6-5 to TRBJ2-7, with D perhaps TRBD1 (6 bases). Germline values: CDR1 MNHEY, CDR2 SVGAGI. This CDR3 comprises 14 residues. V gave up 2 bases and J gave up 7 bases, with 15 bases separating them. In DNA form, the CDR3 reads TGTGCCAGCAGTTACGAGACAGGCTTCCAAGAGCAGTACTTC. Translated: CASSYETGFQEQYF.

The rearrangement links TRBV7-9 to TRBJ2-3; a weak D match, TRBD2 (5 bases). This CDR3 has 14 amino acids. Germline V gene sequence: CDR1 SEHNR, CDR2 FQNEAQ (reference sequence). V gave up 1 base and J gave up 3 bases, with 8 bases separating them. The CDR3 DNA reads TGTGCCAGCAGCTTAGTCCGGGGAACAGATACGCAGTATTTT. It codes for CASSLVRGTDTQYF.

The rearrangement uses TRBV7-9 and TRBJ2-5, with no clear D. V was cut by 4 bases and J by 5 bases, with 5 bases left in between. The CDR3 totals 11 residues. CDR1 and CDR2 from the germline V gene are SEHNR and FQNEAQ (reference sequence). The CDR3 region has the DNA TGTGCCAGCAGCTATACTGAGACCCAGTACTTC. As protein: CASSYTETQYF.

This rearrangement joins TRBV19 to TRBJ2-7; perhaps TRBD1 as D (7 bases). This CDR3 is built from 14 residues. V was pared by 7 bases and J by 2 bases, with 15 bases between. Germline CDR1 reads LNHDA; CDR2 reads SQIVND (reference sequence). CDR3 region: CASTPRGAPYEQYF. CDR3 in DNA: TGTGCCAGTACCCCCAGGGGGGCTCCCTACGAGCAGTACTTC.

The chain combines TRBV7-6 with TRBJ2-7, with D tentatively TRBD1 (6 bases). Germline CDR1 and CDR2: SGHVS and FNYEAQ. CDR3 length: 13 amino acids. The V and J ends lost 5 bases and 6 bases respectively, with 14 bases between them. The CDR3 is CASSPPLDSEQYF. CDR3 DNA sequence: TGTGCCAGCAGCCCCCCTCTGGACAGCGAGCAGTACTTC.

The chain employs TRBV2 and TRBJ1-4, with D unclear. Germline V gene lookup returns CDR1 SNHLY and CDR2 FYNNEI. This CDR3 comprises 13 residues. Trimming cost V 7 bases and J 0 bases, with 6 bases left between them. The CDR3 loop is CASIGATNEKLFF. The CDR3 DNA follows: TGTGCCAGCATCGGAGCAACTAATGAAAAACTGTTTTTT.

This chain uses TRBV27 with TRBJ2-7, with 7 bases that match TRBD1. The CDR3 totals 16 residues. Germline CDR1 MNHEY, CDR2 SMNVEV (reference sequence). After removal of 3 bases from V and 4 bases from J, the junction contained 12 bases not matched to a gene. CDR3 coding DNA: TGTGCCAGCAGTTTTTCGACAGGGCAGTACGTATACGAGCAGTACTTC. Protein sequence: CASSFSTGQYVYEQYF.

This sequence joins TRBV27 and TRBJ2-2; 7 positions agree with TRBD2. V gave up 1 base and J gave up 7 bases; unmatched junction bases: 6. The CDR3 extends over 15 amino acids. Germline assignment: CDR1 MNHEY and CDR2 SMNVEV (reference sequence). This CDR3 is CASSLLGGGGGELFF. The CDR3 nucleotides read TGTGCCAGCAGTTTATTGGGGGGGGGAGGCGGGGAGCTGTTTTTT.

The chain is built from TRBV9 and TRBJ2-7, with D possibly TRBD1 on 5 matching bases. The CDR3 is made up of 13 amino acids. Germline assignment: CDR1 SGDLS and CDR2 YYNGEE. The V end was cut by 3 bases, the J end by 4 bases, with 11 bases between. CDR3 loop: CASSEGWGYEQYF. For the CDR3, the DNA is TGTGCCAGCAGCGAGGGGTGGGGTTACGAGCAGTACTTC.

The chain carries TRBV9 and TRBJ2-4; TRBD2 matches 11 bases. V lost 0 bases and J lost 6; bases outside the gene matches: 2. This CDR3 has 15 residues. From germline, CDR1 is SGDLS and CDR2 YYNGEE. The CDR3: CASSVGGTSGNIQYF. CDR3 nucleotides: TGTGCCAGCAGCGTAGGGGGGACTAGCGGAAACATTCAGTACTTC.

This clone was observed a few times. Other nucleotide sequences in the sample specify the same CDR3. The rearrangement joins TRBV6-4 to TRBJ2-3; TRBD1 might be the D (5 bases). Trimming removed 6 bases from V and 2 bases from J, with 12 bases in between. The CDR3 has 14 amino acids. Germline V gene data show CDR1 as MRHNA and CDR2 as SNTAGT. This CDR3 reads CASSGQGDTDTQYF. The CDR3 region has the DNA TGTGCCAGCAGCGGTCAAGGGGACACAGATACGCAGTATTTT.

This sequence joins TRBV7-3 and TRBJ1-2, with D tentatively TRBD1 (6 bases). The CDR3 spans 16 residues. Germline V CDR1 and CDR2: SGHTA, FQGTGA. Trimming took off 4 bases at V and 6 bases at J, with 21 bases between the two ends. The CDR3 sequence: CASSSSPVGGFDGYTF. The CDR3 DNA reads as TGTGCCAGCAGCTCCTCCCCCGTAGGGGGATTTGATGGCTACACCTTC.

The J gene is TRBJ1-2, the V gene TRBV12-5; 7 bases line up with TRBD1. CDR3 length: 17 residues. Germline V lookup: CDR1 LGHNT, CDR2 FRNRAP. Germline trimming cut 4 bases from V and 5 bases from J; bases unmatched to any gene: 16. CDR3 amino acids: CASGSQKPGTEGYGYTF. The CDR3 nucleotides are TGTGCTAGTGGTTCTCAAAAACCCGGGACAGAGGGTTATGGCTACACCTTC.

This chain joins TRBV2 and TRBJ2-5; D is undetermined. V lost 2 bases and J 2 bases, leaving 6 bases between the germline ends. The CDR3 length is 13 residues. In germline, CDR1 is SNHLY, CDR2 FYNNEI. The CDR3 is CASSESRQETQYF. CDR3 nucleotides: TGTGCCAGCAGTGAATCCAGACAAGAGACCCAGTACTTC. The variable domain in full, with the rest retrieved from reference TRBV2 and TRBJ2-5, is EPEVTQTPSHQVTQMGQEVILRCVPISNHLYFYWYRQILGQKVEFLVSFYNNEISEKSEIFDDQFSVERPDGSNFTLKIRSTKLEDSAMYFCASSESRQETQYFGPGTRLLVL.

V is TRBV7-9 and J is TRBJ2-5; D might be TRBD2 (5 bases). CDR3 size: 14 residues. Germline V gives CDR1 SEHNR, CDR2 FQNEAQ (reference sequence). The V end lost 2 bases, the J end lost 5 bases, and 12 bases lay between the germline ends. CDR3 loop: CASSLPDSRETQYF. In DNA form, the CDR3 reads TGTGCCAGCAGCTTACCGGACTCCCGGGAGACCCAGTACTTC. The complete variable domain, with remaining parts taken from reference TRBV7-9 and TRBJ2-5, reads DTGVSQNPRHKITKRGQNVTFRCDPISEHNRLYWYRQTLGQGPEFLTYFQNEAQLEKSRLLSDRFSAERPKGSFSTLEIQRTEQGDSAMYLCASSLPDSRETQYFGPGTRLLVL.

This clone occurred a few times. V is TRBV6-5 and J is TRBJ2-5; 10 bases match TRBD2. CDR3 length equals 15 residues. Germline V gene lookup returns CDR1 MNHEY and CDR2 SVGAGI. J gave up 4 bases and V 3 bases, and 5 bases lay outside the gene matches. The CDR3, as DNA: TGTGCCAGCAGTTATGTAGCGGGAGGTTCAGAGACCCAGTACTTC. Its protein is CASSYVAGGSETQYF.

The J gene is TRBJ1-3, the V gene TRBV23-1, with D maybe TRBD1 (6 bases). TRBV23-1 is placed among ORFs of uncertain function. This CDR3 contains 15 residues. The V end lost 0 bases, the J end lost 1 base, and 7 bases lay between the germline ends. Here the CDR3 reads CASSQSRGSGNTIYF. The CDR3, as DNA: TGCGCCAGCAGTCAATCGAGGGGGTCTGGAAACACCATATATTTT.

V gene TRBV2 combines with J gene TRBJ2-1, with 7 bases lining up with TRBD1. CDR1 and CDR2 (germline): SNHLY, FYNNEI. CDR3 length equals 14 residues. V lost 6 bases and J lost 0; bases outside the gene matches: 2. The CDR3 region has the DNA TGTGCCAGCAGAGGGACAGACTCCTACAATGAGCAGTTCTTC. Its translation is CASRGTDSYNEQFF.

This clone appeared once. The CDR3 spells CASSPGLFGEQFF. The CDR3 DNA reads as TGCGCCAGCAGCCCCGGACTTTTCGGTGAGCAGTTCTTC. The chain couples TRBV5-1 to TRBJ2-1, with D perhaps matching TRBD2 (5 bases). CDR3 length equals 13 residues. Trimming removed 4 bases from V and 9 bases from J, with 14 bases in between. CDR1 and CDR2 (germline): SGHRS, YFSETQ.